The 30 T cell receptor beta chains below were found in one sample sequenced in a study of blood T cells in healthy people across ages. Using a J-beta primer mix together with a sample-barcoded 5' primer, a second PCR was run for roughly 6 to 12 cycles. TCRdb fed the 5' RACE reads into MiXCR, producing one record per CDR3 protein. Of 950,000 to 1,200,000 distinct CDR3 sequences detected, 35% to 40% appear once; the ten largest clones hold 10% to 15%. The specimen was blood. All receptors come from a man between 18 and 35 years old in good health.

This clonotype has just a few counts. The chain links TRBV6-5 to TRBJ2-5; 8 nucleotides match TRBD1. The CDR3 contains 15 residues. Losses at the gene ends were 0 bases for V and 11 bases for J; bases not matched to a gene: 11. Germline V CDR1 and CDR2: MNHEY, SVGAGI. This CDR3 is CASSYSPQGAWEQYF. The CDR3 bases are TGTGCCAGCAGTTACTCTCCCCAGGGGGCGTGGGAGCAGTACTTC.

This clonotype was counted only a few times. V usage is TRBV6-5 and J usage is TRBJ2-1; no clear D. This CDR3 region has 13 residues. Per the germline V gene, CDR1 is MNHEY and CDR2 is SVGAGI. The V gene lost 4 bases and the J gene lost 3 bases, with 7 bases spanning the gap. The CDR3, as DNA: TGTGCCAGCAGTTGGGCAAACTACAATGAGCAGTTCTTC. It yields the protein CASSWANYNEQFF.

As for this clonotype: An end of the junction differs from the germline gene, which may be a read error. In DNA, the CDR3 is TGTGCCAGCAGTTCCTTCCTTGAGCGGGGGACTAGCAGTCAGCCCCAGCATTTT. Protein sequence: CASSSFLERGTSSQPQHF. This chain uses TRBV27 with TRBJ1-5, with D maybe TRBD1 (5 bases). The CDR3 is 18 residues long. Germline V CDR1 and CDR2: MNHEY, SMNVEV (reference sequence).

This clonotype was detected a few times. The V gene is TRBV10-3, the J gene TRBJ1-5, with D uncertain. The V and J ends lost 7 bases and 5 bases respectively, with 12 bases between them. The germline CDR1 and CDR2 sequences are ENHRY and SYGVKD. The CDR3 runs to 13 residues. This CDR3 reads CAITGRWDQPQHF. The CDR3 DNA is TGTGCCATCACTGGGCGGTGGGATCAGCCCCAGCATTTT.

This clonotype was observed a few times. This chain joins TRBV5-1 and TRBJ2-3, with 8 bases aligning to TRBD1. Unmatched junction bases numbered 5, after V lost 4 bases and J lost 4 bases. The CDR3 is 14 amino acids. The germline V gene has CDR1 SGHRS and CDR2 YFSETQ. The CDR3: CASSQGQDPDTQYF. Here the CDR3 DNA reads TGCGCCAGCAGCCAGGGACAGGATCCAGATACGCAGTATTTT.

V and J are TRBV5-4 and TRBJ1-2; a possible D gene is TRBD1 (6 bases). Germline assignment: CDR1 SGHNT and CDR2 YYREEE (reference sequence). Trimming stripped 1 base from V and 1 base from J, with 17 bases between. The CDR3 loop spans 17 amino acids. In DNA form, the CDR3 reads TGTGCCAGCAGCTTGCCCAATCAGGGGTTGGGTAACTATGGCTACACCTTC. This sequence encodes CASSLPNQGLGNYGYTF.

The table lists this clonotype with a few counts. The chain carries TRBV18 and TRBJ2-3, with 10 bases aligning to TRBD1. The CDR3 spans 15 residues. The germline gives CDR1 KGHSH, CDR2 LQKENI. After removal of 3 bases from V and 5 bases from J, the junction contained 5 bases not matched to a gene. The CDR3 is CASSPGQGQGDTQYF. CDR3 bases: TGTGCCAGCTCACCGGGACAGGGGCAAGGAGATACGCAGTATTTT.

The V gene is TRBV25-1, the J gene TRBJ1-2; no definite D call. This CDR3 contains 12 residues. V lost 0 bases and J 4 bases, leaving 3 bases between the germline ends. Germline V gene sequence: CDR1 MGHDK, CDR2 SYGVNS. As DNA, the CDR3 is TGTGCCAGCAGTGAATATAGCTATGGCTACACCTTC. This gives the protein CASSEYSYGYTF.

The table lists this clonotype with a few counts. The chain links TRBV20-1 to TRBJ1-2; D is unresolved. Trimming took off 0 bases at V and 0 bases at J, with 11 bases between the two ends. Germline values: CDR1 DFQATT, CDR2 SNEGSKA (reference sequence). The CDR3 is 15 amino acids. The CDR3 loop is CSARDGLVANYGYTF. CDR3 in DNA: TGCAGTGCTAGAGATGGGCTGGTAGCTAACTATGGCTACACCTTC.

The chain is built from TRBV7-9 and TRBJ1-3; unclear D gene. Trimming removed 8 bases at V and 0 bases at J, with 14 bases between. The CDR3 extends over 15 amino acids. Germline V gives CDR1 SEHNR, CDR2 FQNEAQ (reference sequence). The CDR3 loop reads CASLWGQSSGNTIYF. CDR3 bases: TGTGCCAGCTTATGGGGTCAGAGCTCTGGAAACACCATATATTTT. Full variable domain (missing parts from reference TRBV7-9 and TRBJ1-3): DTGVSQNPRHKITKRGQNVTFRCDPISEHNRLYWYRQTLGQGPEFLTYFQNEAQLEKSRLLSDRFSAERPKGSFSTLEIQRTEQGDSAMYLCASLWGQSSGNTIYFGEGSWLTVV.

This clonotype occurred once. DNA for the CDR3: TGCAGTGCTAGAGTCCCAGGGGTCACTGAAGCTTTCTTT. Translating gives CSARVPGVTEAFF. V and J are TRBV20-1 and TRBJ1-1, with D tentatively TRBD1 (6 bases). The germline CDR1 and CDR2 sequences are DFQATT and SNEGSKA (reference sequence). The ends were cut back, 1 base at V and 4 bases at J, with 10 bases in the middle. The CDR3 sequence is 13 residues long.

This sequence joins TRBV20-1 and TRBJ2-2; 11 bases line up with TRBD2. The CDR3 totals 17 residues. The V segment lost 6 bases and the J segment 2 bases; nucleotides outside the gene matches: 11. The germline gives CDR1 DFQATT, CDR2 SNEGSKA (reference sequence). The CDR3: CSAILLAGETNTGELFF. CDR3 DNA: TGCAGTGCCATATTACTAGCGGGGGAGACTAACACCGGGGAGCTGTTTTTT.

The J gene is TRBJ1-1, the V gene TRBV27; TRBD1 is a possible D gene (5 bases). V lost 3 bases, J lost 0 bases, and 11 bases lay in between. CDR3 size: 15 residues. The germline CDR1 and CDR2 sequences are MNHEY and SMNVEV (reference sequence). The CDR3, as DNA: TGTGCCAGCAGTTTCAAAGGGGCTCTGAACACTGAAGCTTTCTTT. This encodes CASSFKGALNTEAFF.

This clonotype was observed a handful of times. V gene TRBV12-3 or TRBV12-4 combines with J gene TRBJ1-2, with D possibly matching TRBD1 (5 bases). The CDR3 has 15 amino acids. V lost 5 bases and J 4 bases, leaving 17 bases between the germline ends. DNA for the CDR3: TGTGCCAGCAGTCCCGGGACTTTCTCTTTCTATGGCTACACCTTC. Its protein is CASSPGTFSFYGYTF.

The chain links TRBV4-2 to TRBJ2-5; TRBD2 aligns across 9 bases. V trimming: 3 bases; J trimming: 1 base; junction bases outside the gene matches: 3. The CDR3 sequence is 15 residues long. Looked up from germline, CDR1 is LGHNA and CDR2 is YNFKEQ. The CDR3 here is CASSQGLALQETQYF. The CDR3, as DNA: TGTGCCAGCAGCCAGGGACTAGCCCTCCAAGAGACCCAGTACTTC.

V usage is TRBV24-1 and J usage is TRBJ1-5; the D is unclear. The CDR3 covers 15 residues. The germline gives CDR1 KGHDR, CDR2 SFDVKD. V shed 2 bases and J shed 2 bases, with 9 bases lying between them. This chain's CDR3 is CATSDSQEGNQPQHF. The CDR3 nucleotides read TGTGCCACCAGTGATTCCCAGGAGGGCAATCAGCCCCAGCATTTT.

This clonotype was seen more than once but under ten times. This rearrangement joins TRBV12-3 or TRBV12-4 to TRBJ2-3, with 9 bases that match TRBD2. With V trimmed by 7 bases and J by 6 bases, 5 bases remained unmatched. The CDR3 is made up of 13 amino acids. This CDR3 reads CASKASGVDTQYF. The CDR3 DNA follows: TGTGCCAGCAAGGCTAGCGGGGTCGATACGCAGTATTTT.

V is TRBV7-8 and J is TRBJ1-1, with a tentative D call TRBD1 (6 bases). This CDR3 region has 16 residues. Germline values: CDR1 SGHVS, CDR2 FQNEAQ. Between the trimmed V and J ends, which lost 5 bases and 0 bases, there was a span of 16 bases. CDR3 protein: CASSLVQGLLNTEAFF. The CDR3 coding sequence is TGTGCCAGCAGCCTCGTTCAGGGGTTGTTGAACACTGAAGCTTTCTTT.

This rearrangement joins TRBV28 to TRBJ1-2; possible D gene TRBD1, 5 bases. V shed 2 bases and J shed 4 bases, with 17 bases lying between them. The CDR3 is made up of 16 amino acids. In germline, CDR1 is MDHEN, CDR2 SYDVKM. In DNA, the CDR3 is TGTGCCAGCAGTTTACTTAGTCCGGGACGGAGCTATGGCTACACCTTC. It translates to CASSLLSPGRSYGYTF.

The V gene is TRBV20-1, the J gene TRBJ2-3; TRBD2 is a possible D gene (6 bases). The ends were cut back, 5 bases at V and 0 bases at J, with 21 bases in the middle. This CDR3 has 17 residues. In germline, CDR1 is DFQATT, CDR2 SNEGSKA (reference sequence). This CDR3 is CSAPPTVRDTSTDTQYF. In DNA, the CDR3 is TGCAGTGCTCCACCGACAGTGCGGGATACTAGCACAGATACGCAGTATTTT.

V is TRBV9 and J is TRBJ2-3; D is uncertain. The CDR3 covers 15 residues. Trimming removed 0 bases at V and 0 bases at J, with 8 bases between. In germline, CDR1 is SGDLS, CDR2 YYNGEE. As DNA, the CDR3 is TGTGCCAGCAGCGTAGCCCCGACAAGCACAGATACGCAGTATTTT. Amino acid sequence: CASSVAPTSTDTQYF.

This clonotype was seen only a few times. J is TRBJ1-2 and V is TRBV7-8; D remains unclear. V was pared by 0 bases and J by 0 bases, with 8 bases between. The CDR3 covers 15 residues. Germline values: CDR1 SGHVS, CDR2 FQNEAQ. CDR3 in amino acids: CASSLAVRSNYGYTF. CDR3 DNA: TGTGCCAGCAGCTTAGCCGTCCGATCTAACTATGGCTACACCTTC.

In nucleotides, the CDR3 is TGTGCCAGCAGTGTGGAGCTATCTACGCAGTATTTT. It is translated as CASSVELSTQYF. The gene calls are TRBV12-3 or TRBV12-4 and TRBJ2-3; D ambiguous. Trimming removed 5 bases at V and 8 bases at J, with 11 bases between. The CDR3 is 12 residues long.

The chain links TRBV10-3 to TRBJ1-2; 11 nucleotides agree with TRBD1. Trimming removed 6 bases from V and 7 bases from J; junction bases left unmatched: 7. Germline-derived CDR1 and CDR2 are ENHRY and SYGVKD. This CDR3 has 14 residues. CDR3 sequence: CAIRPGQGARGYTF. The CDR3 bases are TGTGCCATCAGACCCGGACAGGGGGCGCGTGGCTACACCTTC.

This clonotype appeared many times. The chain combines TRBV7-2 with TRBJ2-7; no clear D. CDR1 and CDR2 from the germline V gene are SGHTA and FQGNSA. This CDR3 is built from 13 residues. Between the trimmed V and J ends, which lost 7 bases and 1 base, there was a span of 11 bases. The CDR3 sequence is CASTLKGSYEQYF. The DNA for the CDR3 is TGTGCCAGCACTCTAAAGGGATCCTACGAGCAGTACTTC. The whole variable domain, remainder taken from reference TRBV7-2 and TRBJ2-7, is GAGVSQSPSNKVTEKGKDVELRCDPISGHTALYWYRQSLGQGLEFLIYFQGNSAPDKSGLPSDRFSAERTGGSVSTLTIQRTQQEDSAVYLCASTLKGSYEQYFGPGTRLTVT.

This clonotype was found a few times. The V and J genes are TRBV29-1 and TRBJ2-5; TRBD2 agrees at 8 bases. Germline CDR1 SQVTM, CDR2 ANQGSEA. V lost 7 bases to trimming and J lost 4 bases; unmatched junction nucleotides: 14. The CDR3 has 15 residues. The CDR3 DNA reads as TGCAGCGCCGCCCCCGGGGGGGGGTCCGTAGAGACCCAGTACTTC. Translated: CSAAPGGGSVETQYF.

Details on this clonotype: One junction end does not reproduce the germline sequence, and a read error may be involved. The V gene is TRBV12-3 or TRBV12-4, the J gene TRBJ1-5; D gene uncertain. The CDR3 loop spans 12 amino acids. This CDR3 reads CASEATNPPQHF. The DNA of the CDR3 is TGTGCCTCTGAGGCGACGAATCCGCCCCAGCATTTT.

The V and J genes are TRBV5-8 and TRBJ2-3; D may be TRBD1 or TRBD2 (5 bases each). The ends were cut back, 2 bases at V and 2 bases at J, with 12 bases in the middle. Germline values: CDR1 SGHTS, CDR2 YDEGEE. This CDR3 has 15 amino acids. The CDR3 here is CASSLGDADTDTQYF. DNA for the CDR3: TGTGCCAGCAGCTTAGGGGACGCGGACACAGATACGCAGTATTTT. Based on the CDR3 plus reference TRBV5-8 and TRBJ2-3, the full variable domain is EAGVTQSPTHLIKTRGQQATLRCSPISGHTSVYWYQQALGLGLQFLLWYDEGEERNRGNFPPRFSGRQFPNYSSELNVNALELEDSALYLCASSLGDADTDTQYFGPGTRLTVL.

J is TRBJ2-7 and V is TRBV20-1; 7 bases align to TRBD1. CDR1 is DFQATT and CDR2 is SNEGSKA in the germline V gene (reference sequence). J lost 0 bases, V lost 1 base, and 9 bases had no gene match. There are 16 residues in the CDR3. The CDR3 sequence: CSARGWDRGNSYEQYF. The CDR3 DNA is TGCAGTGCTAGAGGGTGGGACAGAGGCAACTCCTACGAGCAGTACTTC.

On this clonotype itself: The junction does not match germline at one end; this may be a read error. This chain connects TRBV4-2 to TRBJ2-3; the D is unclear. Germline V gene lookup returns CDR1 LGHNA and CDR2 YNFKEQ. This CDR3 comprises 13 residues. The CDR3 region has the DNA TGTGCCAGCAGCCCTGGCCCCACAGATGCGCAGTATTTT. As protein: CASSPGPTDAQYF.